The 5 T cell receptor beta chains below were found in one sample sequenced in a study of human T cells and chemical hapten exposure. Regarding time point: patch test 3, about 24 weeks after DPC sensitization. Treatment: therapeutic diphenylcyclopropenone sensitization with weekly scalp DPC. TCRdb recomputed calls from the RACE reads with MiXCR, one row per CDR3 protein. The sample consists of roughly 90,000 distinct CDR3 sequences, approximately 11% of them appearing once. The specimen was whole blood, collected in connection with sensitization to the hapten diphenylcyclopropenone (DPC). These receptors came from a woman younger than 45 with alopecia areata. Some clones in this sample may be carry-over from other donors' samples.

In this sample, this clonotype turned up a few times. The chain uses TRBV11-2 and TRBJ2-1; TRBD1 is a possible D gene (7 bases). From germline, CDR1 is SGHAT and CDR2 FQNNGV. This CDR3 has 15 residues. Trimming stripped 0 bases from V and 10 bases from J, with 16 bases between. The CDR3 DNA is TGTGCCAGCAGCTTAGATGCGGGGACAGCTGGGGAGCAGTTCTTC. It specifies CASSLDAGTAGEQFF.

The V call is TRBV28, the J call TRBJ2-5; 9 bases agree with TRBD2. Germline V gene data show CDR1 as MDHEN and CDR2 as SYDVKM. The CDR3 runs 10 residues. The V and J ends lost 9 bases and 11 bases, in that order; junction bases with no gene match: 4. CDR3 coding DNA: TGTGCCAGTAGCGGGGGAAGGCAGTACTTC. Protein: CASSGGRQYF.

This clonotype was recorded at least ten times. This rearrangement joins TRBV20-1 to TRBJ1-4, with D possibly matching TRBD1 (6 bases). Germline V gene sequence: CDR1 DFQATT, CDR2 SNEGSKA (reference sequence). The CDR3 is 10 amino acids. The ends were cut back, 8 bases at V and 8 bases at J, with 9 bases in the middle. The CDR3 DNA sequence: TGCAGTTTTAGGGGGGAAAAACTGTTTTTT. This codes for CSFRGEKLFF.

This sequence joins TRBV25-1 and TRBJ1-2; D gene uncertain. This CDR3 contains 12 residues. The V end was cut by 2 bases, the J end by 8 bases, with 9 bases between. The V gene's germline CDR1 is MGHDK and CDR2 SYGVNS. This CDR3 reads CASSENGHGYTF. The CDR3 DNA reads as TGTGCCAGCAGTGAAAACGGGCACGGCTACACCTTC.

In this sample, this clonotype turned up a few times. The gene calls are TRBV3-1 and TRBJ2-1; TRBD2 matches 7 bases. The J segment lost 7 bases and the V segment lost 0 bases, leaving 9 bases of the junction unmatched. CDR3 length equals 16 residues. The germline CDR1 and CDR2 sequences are LGHDT and YNNKEL (reference sequence). CDR3: CASSQDWPSGLNEQFF. The CDR3 coding sequence is TGTGCCAGCAGCCAAGATTGGCCTAGCGGTTTAAATGAGCAGTTCTTC.